The clone carrying this TCR beta chain came up many times. The antigen is not known. This specimen comes from a study of metastatic and nonmetastatic thyroid tumors. The wider study: The study looked at repertoires side by side in blood and in tumor or nodule tissue from malignant and benign thyroid patients.

The germline V gene has CDR1 SGHTA and CDR2 FQGNSA. The CDR3 covers 15 residues. V was shortened by 2 bases and J by 5 bases, with 16 bases between the two germline ends. Methods used by the authors: The study built a papillary thyroid cancer distant-metastasis classifier from CDR3 differences across clinicopathological groups. TCRdb called clones again from the PCR reads with MiXCR. TCRdb's processing, not the study's, gives the V and J calls here. The sample records about 28,000 clones, roughly 19% being singletons. Thyroid surgery took place with no prior treatment in any patient. Study-level findings and limits: The reported finding was significantly higher TCR beta diversity in malignant thyroid tumors relative to benign nodules, in blood and tumor.

The receptor was isolated from a female donor with papillary thyroid cancer or a benign thyroid nodule (not recorded which). Some clones in this sample may be carry-over from other donors' samples. Specimen: blood. The genes are TRBV7-2 and TRBJ2-7, with D possibly matching TRBD1 (6 bases). The CDR3: CASSLWTDPMNEQYF. The CDR3 nucleotides read TGTGCCAGCAGCTTATGGACAGACCCCATGAACGAGCAGTACTTC.